This T cell receptor beta chain originates from a study of beta chain features in type 1 diabetes. General study results and limits: Moderate yet significant TCRB CDR3 shortening was seen in Type 1 diabetes patients in all four CD4+ subsets. A closer apparent resemblance between naive, central memory and Treg TCRB repertoires was seen in patients than in healthy donors. Lower insertion and higher deletion counts appeared at VDJ junctions in type 1 diabetes patients. For cells with high TCR expression, cDNA sequencing could yield over-representation.

Purity exceeding 98% was reached by all sorted populations. Expressed TCRB transcripts were sequenced because the entire RNA isolate underwent reverse transcription. The method was immunoSEQ multiplex PCR; TCRdb's version includes in-frame clones alone and lacks a portion of them. The sample yields about 150,000 clones, 7.8% seen once. This clone came up a few times. Its cognate antigen is unknown. Germline V gene sequence: CDR1 SGHDN, CDR2 FVKESK. V trimming: 4 bases; J trimming: 5 bases; junction bases outside the gene matches: 6. This CDR3 is 14 amino acids long. J is TRBJ1-1 and V is TRBV14; 8 nucleotides align to TRBD1. This TCR derives from a woman in her forties with type 1 diabetes. The specimen was central memory CD4+ T cells from blood. CDR3 residues: CASSRLQGETEAFF. The CDR3 region has the DNA TGTGCCAGCAGCCGCTTACAGGGGGAGACTGAAGCTTTCTTT.